The 12 T cell receptor beta chains reported below all come from one sample, sequenced in a study of blood T cell repertoires in COVID-19. Repertoires were generated with immunoSEQ multiplex PCR, while TCRdb's copy carries only in-frame clones and drops some. The sample holds hundreds of thousands of clones, approximately 80% seen once. The material sequenced was peripheral blood. Receptors originate from a woman between 50 and 59 years old with active or convalescent COVID-19.

The V and J genes are TRBV7-2 and TRBJ2-5; 12 nucleotides agree with TRBD1. Germline lookup yields CDR1 SGHTA and CDR2 FQGNSA. V lost 4 bases and J lost 5; bases outside the gene matches: 8. This CDR3 is 16 amino acids long. DNA of the CDR3: TGTGCCAGCAGCTCCCGGGACAGGGGGCTCGGGGAGACCCAGTACTTC. Translation gives CASSSRDRGLGETQYF.

The chain carries TRBV5-1 and TRBJ2-7; perhaps TRBD1 as D (5 bases). Trimming pared 4 bases from V and 6 bases from J, leaving 14 bases between. CDR3 length equals 13 residues. Germline V gene lookup returns CDR1 SGHRS and CDR2 YFSETQ. DNA for the CDR3: TGCGCCAGCAGCCTCGGTTCAACAGGCGAGCAGTACTTC. Its translation is CASSLGSTGEQYF.

The CDR3 reads CAWSRTSGRRGFYNEQFF. The CDR3 DNA is TGTGCCTGGAGTCGGACTAGCGGGAGGAGGGGGTTTTACAATGAGCAGTTCTTC. J is TRBJ2-1 and V is TRBV30; TRBD2 matches at 14 bases. The trim removed 2 bases at V and 4 bases at J, leaving 10 bases unmatched. The CDR3 is 18 amino acids. Germline CDR1 is GTSNPN and CDR2 is SVGIG (reference sequence).

The genes are TRBV5-1 and TRBJ1-4, with a tentative D call TRBD1 (5 bases). CDR1 SGHRS and CDR2 YFSETQ come from the germline V gene. The CDR3 has 15 amino acids. Deletions cut 4 bases from V and 2 bases from J, with 12 bases between. This chain's CDR3 is CASSHGGSTNEKLFF. In nucleotides, the CDR3 is TGCGCCAGCAGCCATGGGGGGAGCACTAATGAAAAACTGTTTTTT.

The chain has TRBV11-3 and TRBJ1-1, with 8 bases fitting TRBD1. V was pared by 5 bases and J by 5 bases, with 4 bases of the junction left unmatched. Germline V gives CDR1 SGHNT, CDR2 YENEEA. This CDR3 has 13 residues. CDR3 DNA: TGTGCCAGCAGCACGAACAGGGGGACTGAAGCTTTCTTT. Its protein is CASSTNRGTEAFF. Drawing the rest from reference TRBV11-3 and TRBJ1-1, the complete variable domain is EAGVVQSPRYKIIEKKQPVAFWCNPISGHNTLYWYLQNLGQGPELLIRYENEEAVDDSQLPKDRFSAERLKGVDSTLKIQPAELGDSAVYLCASSTNRGTEAFFGQGTRLTVV.

This sequence joins TRBV7-2 and TRBJ2-1, with 8 bases lining up with TRBD2. J was trimmed by 8 bases and V by 0 bases; bases with no gene match: 6. Germline CDR1 and CDR2: SGHTA and FQGNSA. CDR3 length: 15 residues. Here the CDR3 reads CASSLAKSGGYEQFF. In DNA, the CDR3 is TGTGCCAGCAGCTTAGCGAAAAGCGGGGGCTATGAGCAGTTCTTC. Using reference TRBV7-2 and TRBJ2-1 for the parts outside the CDR3, the full variable domain is GAGVSQSPSNKVTEKGKDVELRCDPISGHTALYWYRQSLGQGLEFLIYFQGNSAPDKSGLPSDRFSAERTGGSVSTLTIQRTQQEDSAVYLCASSLAKSGGYEQFFGPGTRLTVL.

This clone was seen a single time. The chain is built from TRBV15 and TRBJ1-5, with D tentatively TRBD1 (6 bases). The V end lost 4 bases, the J end lost 2 bases, and 15 bases lay between the germline ends. The CDR3 contains 16 residues. The germline gives CDR1 LNHNV, CDR2 YYDKDF (reference sequence). The DNA of the CDR3 is TGTGCCACCAGCACGAACAGGGATTGGGGCAATCAGCCCCAGCATTTT. This sequence encodes CATSTNRDWGNQPQHF.

This rearrangement joins TRBV25-1 to TRBJ1-2, with 11 bases that match TRBD1. Germline V CDR1 and CDR2: MGHDK, SYGVNS. The V segment lost 2 bases and the J segment 8 bases; nucleotides outside the gene matches: 7. CDR3 length: 15 residues. CDR3 in amino acids: CASSEGTGGLDGYTF. DNA of the CDR3: TGTGCCAGCAGTGAAGGGACAGGGGGATTGGACGGCTACACCTTC.

This clone has just one count. The CDR3 DNA is TGTGCCAGCAGCTCCGTCCGGGGGGCCAGAAACCTCTACGAGCAGTACTTC. Its translation: CASSSVRGARNLYEQYF. The V and J genes are TRBV7-2 and TRBJ2-7; D is possibly TRBD2 (7 bases). Germline V CDR1 and CDR2: SGHTA, FQGNSA. Trimming took 4 bases from V and 3 from J, leaving 22 bases between them. The CDR3 totals 17 residues.

The rearrangement uses TRBV11-2 and TRBJ1-1, with D possibly matching TRBD1 (5 bases). This CDR3 is 14 amino acids long. In germline, CDR1 is SGHAT, CDR2 FQNNGV. Trimming cost V 5 bases and J 11 bases, with 21 bases left between them. CDR3 DNA sequence: TGTGCCAGCAGCCAAGACCGACAGTCCGAGAAGGCTTTCTTT. Translated: CASSQDRQSEKAFF.

The chain carries TRBV2 and TRBJ1-1; D is uncertain. Trimming removed 6 bases at V and 12 bases at J, with 23 bases between. The germline V gene encodes CDR1 SNHLY and CDR2 FYNNEI. This CDR3 has 14 amino acids. The CDR3 DNA is TGTGCCAGCAGGTCCGGGTCCGCGCTTACCTCTACTTTCTTT. This translates into CASRSGSALTSTFF.

The CDR3 here is CASFSLAGVVSEQYF. The CDR3 bases are TGTGCCAGCTTTTCCCTAGCGGGAGTAGTGAGCGAGCAGTACTTC. The genes are TRBV27 and TRBJ2-7; 10 bases map to TRBD2. J was trimmed by 6 bases and V by 8 bases; bases with no gene match: 13. Germline V lookup: CDR1 MNHEY, CDR2 SMNVEV (reference sequence). CDR3 length: 15 amino acids.